The TCR beta chain under discussion was sequenced for a study of T cells after yellow fever vaccination. Findings and limits, study-wide: The secondary T-cell response peaked on day 5, not day 15, but was weaker.

As concerns this clonotype: Its cognate antigen is unknown.

Using its own MiXCR run on the 5' RACE reads, TCRdb lists one record per CDR3 protein. Of around 360,000 distinct CDR3 sequences in the sample, around a tenth are singletons; the top ten hold about 17%. The V and J ends lost 5 bases and 6 bases, in that order; junction bases with no gene match: 8. Germline assignment: CDR1 MGHRA and CDR2 YSYEKL. This CDR3 contains 16 residues. The clonotype comes from a man younger than 35 who received the YFV17D yellow fever vaccine. V and J are TRBV4-1 and TRBJ2-2; 11 positions match TRBD2. The sample was PBMCs, taken on the day of the first yellow fever vaccination. CDR3 amino acids: CASSSPSGGYAGELFF. For the CDR3, the DNA is TGCGCCAGCAGCTCTCCTAGCGGGGGGTACGCCGGGGAGCTGTTTTTT.